Each of the 20 T cell receptor beta chains below was sequenced from the same sample in a study of blood T cell repertoires in COVID-19. Using immunoSEQ multiplex PCR, the repertoire was profiled, and TCRdb retains in-frame clones only, with some absent. The sample includes around 200,000 clones, about 86% seen only once; the top ten take about 2.2%. Material: peripheral blood. The receptors were sampled from a woman in her fifties or sixties with acute or convalescent COVID-19.

The rearrangement uses TRBV2 and TRBJ1-4, with 7 bases that match TRBD1. V lost 6 bases to trimming and J lost 2 bases; unmatched junction nucleotides: 3. The CDR3 runs to 14 residues. Germline CDR1 and CDR2: SNHLY and FYNNEI. The CDR3 sequence: CASSPGQTNEKLFF. The CDR3 nucleotides are TGTGCCAGCAGCCCGGGACAGACTAATGAAAAACTGTTTTTT.

Points on this clone: Other DNA variants within this sample encode the same CDR3. This sequence joins TRBV27 and TRBJ2-3, with D tentatively TRBD2 (7 bases). V lost 6 bases and J 5 bases, leaving 15 bases between the germline ends. The CDR3 loop spans 14 amino acids. The germline CDR1 and CDR2 sequences are MNHEY and SMNVEV (reference sequence). The CDR3 DNA is TGTGCCAGCAGGGGGGCGGGAGCTGGAGATACGCAGTATTTT. It yields the protein CASRGAGAGDTQYF.

The rearrangement uses TRBV27 and TRBJ2-1, with 8 bases matching TRBD1. V was pared by 5 bases and J by 7 bases, with 7 bases of the junction left unmatched. The CDR3 contains 14 residues. The germline V gene has CDR1 MNHEY and CDR2 SMNVEV (reference sequence). CDR3 in amino acids: CASSADRVQNEQFF. In DNA, the CDR3 is TGTGCCAGCAGTGCGGACAGGGTACAGAATGAGCAGTTCTTC.

This clone has just one count. The V gene is TRBV15, the J gene TRBJ1-1; tentative D call: TRBD1 (5 bases). Germline V gives CDR1 LNHNV, CDR2 YYDKDF (reference sequence). V was shortened by 0 bases and J by 5 bases, with 13 bases between the two germline ends. The CDR3 has 15 residues. In nucleotides, the CDR3 is TGTGCCACCAGCAGAGATCAGGCGGGGGGAACTGAAGCTTTCTTT. It specifies CATSRDQAGGTEAFF.

The DNA for the CDR3 is TGCGCCAGCAGCCAAGCGCGTCGGGAGAAGCTGTTTTTT. Translating gives CASSQARREKLFF. The chain joins TRBV4-1 to TRBJ2-2, with D tentatively TRBD2 (6 bases). The V gene's germline CDR1 is MGHRA and CDR2 YSYEKL. V was clipped by 1 base and J by 12 bases, with 12 bases between them. The CDR3 runs 13 residues.

The gene calls are TRBV11-3 and TRBJ2-2, with TRBD2 as a possible D gene (5 bases). Trimming cost V 4 bases and J 6 bases, with 21 bases left between them. Germline CDR1 reads SGHNT; CDR2 reads YENEEA. The CDR3 has 17 amino acids. The CDR3 loop reads CASSSGGGGLWAGELFF. CDR3 DNA sequence: TGTGCCAGCAGCTCAGGAGGCGGAGGACTCTGGGCCGGGGAGCTGTTTTTT.

The chain carries TRBV5-6 and TRBJ2-7, with TRBD2 matching 11 bases. The V segment lost 2 bases and the J segment 4 bases; nucleotides outside the gene matches: 5. This CDR3 contains 15 residues. Looked up from germline, CDR1 is SGHDT and CDR2 is YYEEEE. In nucleotides, the CDR3 is TGTGCCAGCAGCTTAGTGGCTAGCGGGAGGTACGAGCAGTACTTC. It is translated as CASSLVASGRYEQYF.

This clone showed up just a few times. This chain joins TRBV11-3 and TRBJ1-4, with no clear D. V was pared by 3 bases and J by 0 bases, with 11 bases between. The CDR3 has 16 amino acids. The V gene's germline CDR1 is SGHNT and CDR2 YENEEA. The CDR3 here is CASSFGVTSTNEKLFF. As DNA, the CDR3 is TGTGCCAGCAGCTTCGGGGTAACATCAACTAATGAAAAACTGTTTTTT.

This chain links TRBV3-1 (or the pseudogene TRBV3-2) with TRBJ1-2, with 8 bases that match TRBD1. Germline trimming cut 4 bases from V and 10 bases from J; bases unmatched to any gene: 5. The CDR3 consists of 12 residues. The V gene's germline CDR1 is LGHDT and CDR2 YNNKEL (reference sequence). The CDR3 DNA follows: TGTGCCAGCAGCCTCTTGGACAGGGACTACACCTTC. As protein: CASSLLDRDYTF.

The CDR3 reads CASSLGGAANEKLFF. The CDR3 region has the DNA TGTGCCAGCAGCTTAGGGGGCGCAGCTAATGAAAAACTGTTTTTT. The chain couples TRBV11-3 to TRBJ1-4; weak D call: TRBD1 (5 bases). V shed 1 base and J shed 3 bases, with 9 bases lying between them. The CDR3 contains 15 residues. Looked up from germline, CDR1 is SGHNT and CDR2 is YENEEA. The variable domain in full, completed from reference TRBV11-3 and TRBJ1-4, reads EAGVVQSPRYKIIEKKQPVAFWCNPISGHNTLYWYLQNLGQGPELLIRYENEEAVDDSQLPKDRFSAERLKGVDSTLKIQPAELGDSAVYLCASSLGGAANEKLFFGSGTQLSVL.

The genes are TRBV6-5 and TRBJ2-1, with D maybe TRBD2 (5 bases). Trimming removed 7 bases at V and 6 bases at J, with 7 bases between. The CDR3 spans 11 residues. Per the germline V gene, CDR1 is MNHEY and CDR2 is SVGAGI. CDR3 residues: CASTGVNEQFF. The CDR3 DNA reads as TGTGCCAGCACCGGGGTCAATGAGCAGTTCTTC.

This rearrangement joins TRBV7-2 to TRBJ1-1; the match to TRBD1 covers 7 bases. The CDR3 contains 17 residues. The germline CDR1 and CDR2 sequences are SGHTA and FQGNSA. The ends lost 5 bases at V and 3 bases at J; junction bases unmatched: 15. The CDR3 loop is CASSRSPGQTVHTEAFF. DNA of the CDR3: TGTGCCAGCAGCCGGTCGCCGGGACAGACGGTCCACACTGAAGCTTTCTTT.

The chain has TRBV7-2 and TRBJ2-1, with TRBD1 as a possible D gene (5 bases). V gave up 4 bases and J gave up 6 bases, with 16 bases separating them. The CDR3 is 15 amino acids. Germline V gene lookup returns CDR1 SGHTA and CDR2 FQGNSA. The CDR3: CASSSRGQGGNEQFF. The CDR3 bases are TGTGCCAGCAGCTCCCGCGGCCAGGGTGGCAATGAGCAGTTCTTC. Complete variable domain (other parts from reference TRBV7-2 and TRBJ2-1): GAGVSQSPSNKVTEKGKDVELRCDPISGHTALYWYRQSLGQGLEFLIYFQGNSAPDKSGLPSDRFSAERTGGSVSTLTIQRTQQEDSAVYLCASSSRGQGGNEQFFGPGTRLTVL.

This chain joins TRBV6-5 and TRBJ2-3; weak D call: TRBD2 (6 bases). CDR1 is MNHEY, CDR2 SVGAGI, per germline. Trimming left V 7 bases short and J 4 bases short, with 15 bases between. The CDR3 runs 14 residues. The CDR3 is CASTNRWGADTQYF. The CDR3 DNA reads TGTGCCAGCACCAATAGGTGGGGGGCAGATACGCAGTATTTT.

The rearrangement links TRBV7-9 to TRBJ1-4; D is possibly TRBD1 (5 bases). This CDR3 spans 15 amino acids. Germline V CDR1 and CDR2: SEHNR, FQNEAQ (reference sequence). V gave up 3 bases and J gave up 8 bases, with 16 bases separating them. DNA of the CDR3: TGTGCCAGCAGCTTCACTTCTACAGGTGGGGAAAAACTGTTTTTT. Its translation is CASSFTSTGGEKLFF.

The V and J genes are TRBV4-1 and TRBJ1-3; no clear D gene. The V end was cut by 4 bases, the J end by 3 bases, with 7 bases between. Germline assignment: CDR1 MGHRA and CDR2 YSYEKL. This CDR3 comprises 13 residues. CDR3 coding DNA: TGCGCCAGCAGCCGGACTTTTGGAAACACCATATATTTT. Translated, it gives CASSRTFGNTIYF.

The rearrangement uses TRBV6-5 and TRBJ1-1; 7 nucleotides line up with TRBD1. The CDR3 runs to 14 residues. The junction had 8 bases not matched to a gene; V was cut back by 6 bases and J by 4 bases. Germline V gene lookup returns CDR1 MNHEY and CDR2 SVGAGI. The CDR3 region has the DNA TGTGCCAGCAGCCGCCTACAGGGGAGCACTGAAGCTTTCTTT. Translating it yields CASSRLQGSTEAFF.

The rearrangement joins TRBV10-2 to TRBJ2-3; possibly TRBD1 for D (6 bases). The ends were cut back, 8 bases at V and 1 base at J, with 19 bases in the middle. The germline V gene has CDR1 WSHSY and CDR2 SAAADI. This CDR3 is 16 amino acids long. CDR3 coding DNA: TGCGCCAGCTCGAGAACAGGGAAAGGGGGCACAGATACGCAGTATTTT. This gives the protein CASSRTGKGGTDTQYF.

The chain is built from TRBV11-2 and TRBJ2-7; maybe TRBD2 (5 bases). V was trimmed by 0 bases and J by 3 bases, leaving 15 bases between them. In germline, CDR1 is SGHAT, CDR2 FQNNGV. CDR3 length equals 16 residues. DNA of the CDR3: TGTGCCAGCAGCTTAGATCTGCAGCGGAGCGTCTACGAGCAGTACTTC. It is translated as CASSLDLQRSVYEQYF.

The chain employs TRBV4-3 and TRBJ2-1; TRBD1 matches 7 bases. The germline V gene encodes CDR1 LGHNA and CDR2 YSLEER. This CDR3 has 15 residues. The trim removed 4 bases at V and 3 bases at J, leaving 6 bases unmatched. The CDR3 DNA sequence: TGCGCCAGCAGCCCCCGACAGGGTAGCTACAATGAGCAGTTCTTC. This gives the protein CASSPRQGSYNEQFF.